The next 25 T cell receptor beta chains were all read from a single sample in a study of T cells in Graves' hyperthyroidism and ophthalmopathy. The CDR3 regions of TCR beta were amplified from RNA transcripts. A first-round RT-PCR of the TCR CDR3 used the HTBI primer set. TCRdb itself ran the multiplex PCR reads through MiXCR, one entry per CDR3 protein. The sample holds 300,000 or so distinct CDR3 sequences, about a sixth seen once. What was sequenced was blood. The receptors stem from a woman in her sixties or seventies with Graves' ophthalmopathy.

This clonotype has a count of ten or more. The V and J genes are TRBV20-1 and TRBJ2-3; 7 bases fit TRBD2. V lost 2 bases, J lost 6 bases, and 8 bases stayed unmatched. The CDR3 is 14 residues long. Looked up from germline, CDR1 is DFQATT and CDR2 is SNEGSKA (reference sequence). CDR3 loop: CSARWRRGGDTQYF. Written as DNA, the CDR3 is TGCAGTGCTAGATGGAGGAGGGGAGGGGATACGCAGTATTTT.

This clonotype was observed many times. The rearrangement uses TRBV28 and TRBJ2-3; D uncertain. CDR3 length: 17 amino acids. The ends were cut back, 3 bases at V and 0 bases at J, with 16 bases in the middle. Germline V gene lookup returns CDR1 MDHEN and CDR2 SYDVKM. CDR3 coding DNA: TGTGCCAGCAGTTTCCTCAATCCGACTTCTAGCACAGATACGCAGTATTTT. The encoded protein is CASSFLNPTSSTDTQYF.

The chain links TRBV29-1 to TRBJ2-1; D call uncertain. The V end lost 3 bases, the J end lost 5 bases, and 8 bases lay between the germline ends. Germline assignment: CDR1 SQVTM and CDR2 ANQGSEA. This CDR3 has 12 residues. The chain's CDR3 is CSVDYRNNEQFF. In DNA form, the CDR3 reads TGCAGCGTTGACTACAGAAACAATGAGCAGTTCTTC.

In its sample, this clonotype was seen many times. This chain links TRBV5-1 with TRBJ2-5; 12 nucleotides agree with TRBD2. The CDR3 contains 17 residues. The germline gives CDR1 SGHRS, CDR2 YFSETQ. V dropped 4 bases and J dropped 4; count of bases not matched to a gene: 11. DNA for the CDR3: TGCGCCAGCAGCCTCAATCCGACTAGCGGGGGTGGAGAGACCCAGTACTTC. Its translation is CASSLNPTSGGGETQYF.

This clonotype was found many times. This chain joins TRBV12-3 or TRBV12-4 and TRBJ2-1; a possible D gene is TRBD2 (6 bases). V lost 6 bases, J lost 15 bases, and 18 bases lay in between. The CDR3 is 12 residues long. This chain's CDR3 is CASSGGWGFTFF. CDR3 bases: TGTGCCAGCAGCGGGGGTTGGGGTTTCACGTTCTTC.

The CDR3 coding sequence is TGTGCCAGCAGCTCGCGGGGACTAGCGGAGGTCTACAATGAGCAGTTCTTC. This codes for CASSSRGLAEVYNEQFF. The chain joins TRBV7-2 to TRBJ2-1; 11 positions agree with TRBD2. This CDR3 has 17 residues. V lost 4 bases, J lost 3 bases, and 8 bases stayed unmatched. The germline gives CDR1 SGHTA, CDR2 FQGNSA. The entire variable domain, with the rest obtained from reference TRBV7-2 and TRBJ2-1, is as follows: GAGVSQSPSNKVTEKGKDVELRCDPISGHTALYWYRQSLGQGLEFLIYFQGNSAPDKSGLPSDRFSAERTGGSVSTLTIQRTQQEDSAVYLCASSSRGLAEVYNEQFFGPGTRLTVL.

This clonotype has at least ten counts. The chain carries TRBV11-2 and TRBJ2-5, with TRBD1 as a possible D gene (5 bases). This CDR3 contains 13 residues. CDR1 is SGHAT and CDR2 is FQNNGV in the germline V gene. The germline V and J ends were trimmed by 1 base and 5 bases, with 8 bases remaining between them. The CDR3 nucleotides are TGTGCCAGCAGCTTAGGCAGGGATGAGACCCAGTACTTC. Amino acids: CASSLGRDETQYF.

The V gene is TRBV2, the J gene TRBJ1-6, with D hard to call. CDR3 length equals 15 residues. Germline lookup yields CDR1 SNHLY and CDR2 FYNNEI. V dropped 6 bases and J dropped 0 bases, with 9 bases sitting between them. CDR3 nucleotides: TGTGCCAGCAGGCCTGAGAGCTCCTATAATTCACCCCTCCACTTT. Translation: CASRPESSYNSPLHF.

This clonotype occurred many times. The chain carries TRBV20-1 and TRBJ1-3, with D unresolved. V lost 0 bases and J lost 1, with 10 bases in between. The CDR3 runs to 15 residues. The germline V gene encodes CDR1 DFQATT and CDR2 SNEGSKA (reference sequence). This chain's CDR3 is CSARDRTASGNTIYF. Here the CDR3 DNA reads TGCAGTGCTAGAGACCGGACTGCTTCTGGAAACACCATATATTTT.

This clonotype was counted a few times. This CDR3 is CASPFKGGIGNEQFF. The CDR3 nucleotides read TGTGCCAGTCCTTTTAAGGGGGGGATTGGCAATGAGCAGTTCTTC. The V call is TRBV7-9, the J call TRBJ2-1; possibly TRBD2 for D (7 bases). The germline V and J ends were trimmed by 9 bases and 6 bases, with 21 bases remaining between them. Germline CDR1 reads SEHNR; CDR2 reads FQNEAQ (reference sequence). CDR3 length equals 15 residues.

There are many counts of this clonotype. The chain has TRBV5-1 and TRBJ2-2, with D hard to call. The CDR3 has 14 amino acids. Between the trimmed V and J ends, which lost 7 bases and 0 bases, there was a span of 10 bases. Germline values: CDR1 SGHRS, CDR2 YFSETQ. The CDR3 nucleotides are TGCGCCAGCCTAGTAGCCACGAACACCGGGGAGCTGTTTTTT. Amino acids: CASLVATNTGELFF.

The V call is TRBV29-1, the J call TRBJ2-3, with D perhaps matching TRBD1 (6 bases). Trimming removed 3 bases from V and 0 bases from J, with 10 bases in between. This CDR3 has 14 amino acids. Germline CDR1 SQVTM, CDR2 ANQGSEA. The CDR3 spells CSVDPGVSTDTQYF. The DNA for the CDR3 is TGCAGCGTTGACCCAGGGGTTAGCACAGATACGCAGTATTTT.

Written as DNA, the CDR3 is TGTGCTAGTGGTTTGGCTCACCCCCGGGACAGCTATGGCTACACCTTC. This gives the protein CASGLAHPRDSYGYTF. The rearrangement joins TRBV12-5 to TRBJ1-2, with TRBD1 identical over 7 bases. CDR1 and CDR2 from the germline V gene are LGHNT and FRNRAP. V dropped 1 base and J dropped 4; count of bases not matched to a gene: 9. The CDR3 spans 16 residues. The full variable domain, its missing parts supplied by reference TRBV12-5 and TRBJ1-2, is DARVTQTPRHKVTEMGQEVTMRCQPILGHNTVFWYRQTMMQGLELLAYFRNRAPLDDSGMPKDRFSAEMPDATLATLKIQPSEPRDSAVYFCASGLAHPRDSYGYTFGSGTRLTVV.

This clonotype was seen many times. The V gene is TRBV2, the J gene TRBJ1-5; 7 bases map to TRBD1. Germline-derived CDR1 and CDR2 are SNHLY and FYNNEI. The trim removed 7 bases at V and 8 bases at J, leaving 11 bases unmatched. This CDR3 is built from 14 residues. For the CDR3, the DNA is TGTGCCAGCACCGACAGGGAAATGGGTAAGCCCCAGCATTTT. Protein: CASTDREMGKPQHF.

This sequence joins TRBV12-3 or TRBV12-4 and TRBJ1-5; 9 positions match TRBD1. J lost 5 bases, V lost 6 bases, and 5 bases had no gene match. The length of the CDR3 is 14 residues. CDR3 sequence (DNA): TGTGCCAGCAGCGGACAGGGGAGATATCAGCCCCAGCATTTT. It codes for CASSGQGRYQPQHF.

On this clonotype itself: Given a much more abundant clone one base away, this may be a read error. The chain uses TRBV9 and TRBJ2-3, with TRBD2 as a possible D gene (5 bases). CDR3 length equals 13 residues. CDR1 and CDR2 (germline): SGDLS, YYNGEE. The V and J ends lost 4 bases and 2 bases respectively, with 8 bases between them. The CDR3 sequence: CASSREPTDTQYF. DNA of the CDR3: TGTGCCAGCAGCCGGGAACCCACAGATACGCAGTATTTT. Full variable domain (rest looked up from reference TRBV9 and TRBJ2-3): DSGVTQTPKHLITATGQRVTLRCSPRSGDLSVYWYQQSLDQGLQFLIQYYNGEERAKGNILERFSAQQFPDLHSELNLSSLELGDSALYFCASSREPTDTQYFGPGTRLTVL.

This clonotype showed up many times. In DNA, the CDR3 is TGCGCCAGCAGCTTGGGGACAGGGGCAGAAAAACTGTTTTTT. This gives the protein CASSLGTGAEKLFF. The gene calls are TRBV5-1 and TRBJ1-4; TRBD1 aligns across 9 bases. The CDR3 is 14 residues long. V was pared by 0 bases and J by 8 bases, with 2 bases of the junction left unmatched. Germline V CDR1 and CDR2: SGHRS, YFSETQ.

Ten or more counts support this clonotype. The J gene is TRBJ1-5, the V gene TRBV19; tentative D call: TRBD1 (5 bases). There are 17 residues in the CDR3. Germline V gene sequence: CDR1 LNHDA, CDR2 SQIVND (reference sequence). V lost 3 bases, J lost 3 bases, and 18 bases lay in between. CDR3 DNA sequence: TGTGCCAGTAGTATGGCGGGAGGGGCAGGCGTCAATCAGCCCCAGCATTTT. Translated, it gives CASSMAGGAGVNQPQHF.

Remarks on this clonotype: Given a much more abundant clone one base away, this may be a read error. The V and J genes are TRBV2 and TRBJ2-3; D not certain. The CDR3 is 14 amino acids. Germline CDR1 and CDR2: SNHLY and FYNNEI. V shed 11 bases and J shed 6 bases, with 21 bases lying between them. CDR3 in DNA: TGTGCCGGCACCATGGCTGCCGCAGCGGATACGCAGTATTTT. This sequence encodes CAGTMAAAADTQYF.

The gene calls are TRBV18 and TRBJ1-5; TRBD1 agrees at 9 bases. V lost 1 base to trimming and J lost 6 bases; unmatched junction nucleotides: 7. The germline CDR1 and CDR2 sequences are KGHSH and LQKENI. The CDR3 spans 16 residues. In DNA form, the CDR3 reads TGTGCCAGCTCACCACAAGAGGGACAGGGAGGTCAGCCCCAGCATTTT. Protein sequence: CASSPQEGQGGQPQHF.

This chain uses TRBV4-2 with TRBJ1-1; D not resolved. The germline CDR1 and CDR2 sequences are LGHNA and YNFKEQ. Trimming took 0 bases from V and 3 from J, leaving 8 bases between them. The CDR3 is 14 amino acids. DNA of the CDR3: TGTGCCAGCAGCCAAGAAATAGCGGACACTGAAGCTTTCTTT. It is translated as CASSQEIADTEAFF.

DNA for the CDR3: TGTGCCAGCAGCCTCCCAACAAGGGAACTCTACAATGAGCAGTTCTTC. Its translation is CASSLPTRELYNEQFF. The rearrangement joins TRBV2 to TRBJ2-1; D is uncertain. Trimming shortened V by 6 bases and J by 3 bases, and 18 bases separated the two germline ends. From germline, CDR1 is SNHLY and CDR2 FYNNEI. This CDR3 spans 16 amino acids.

The sample holds many counts of this clonotype. V is TRBV7-9 and J is TRBJ2-3; TRBD2 is a possible D gene (6 bases). The CDR3 contains 13 residues. Germline CDR1 reads SEHNR; CDR2 reads FQNEAQ (reference sequence). Trimming cost V 3 bases and J 6 bases, with 10 bases left between them. The CDR3 sequence: CASSFWGEDTQYF. CDR3 sequence (DNA): TGTGCCAGCAGCTTCTGGGGGGAGGATACGCAGTATTTT.

This clonotype was observed many times. This chain uses TRBV12-3 or TRBV12-4 with TRBJ1-3, with 10 bases lining up with TRBD1. The V and J ends lost 7 bases and 2 bases, in that order; junction bases with no gene match: 11. The CDR3 length is 17 residues. The CDR3 DNA follows: TGTGCCAGCATGGGACAGGGGAATGGCTTGGCTGGAAACACCATATATTTT. This gives the protein CASMGQGNGLAGNTIYF.

This clonotype was detected many times. The CDR3 nucleotides read TGTGCCAGCAGCTTTGATGAGGGCAGCAATCAGCCCCAGCATTTT. It encodes CASSFDEGSNQPQHF. J is TRBJ1-5 and V is TRBV7-2; no definite D call. This CDR3 has 15 amino acids. Germline V gene data show CDR1 as SGHTA and CDR2 as FQGNSA. Between the trimmed V and J ends, which lost 3 bases and 1 base, there was a span of 10 bases.